The clone carrying this TCR beta chain showed up many times. The template used for profiling TCR beta VDJ and CDR3 was genomic DNA. A single record per CDR3 protein comes from TCRdb applying MiXCR to the reads. The sample includes approximately 470,000 distinct CDR3 sequences, more than 25% of them seen just once. The data were taken from a study of CD8+CD57+ T cells in acquired aplastic anemia. On the study more broadly: Sorted CD4+ and CD8+ cells yielded DNA averaging approximately 3.4 ug.

Patients chosen for sequencing had shown CD8+CD57+ cell expansion by flow cytometry. In all patients, the disease was severe acquired aplastic anemia. The length of the CDR3 is 16 residues. CDR1 and CDR2 from the germline V gene are SGHDN and FVKESK. The J segment lost 6 bases and the V segment lost 1 base, leaving 5 bases of the junction unmatched. The clonotype was recovered from a human donor with aplastic anemia. The rearrangement joins TRBV14 to TRBJ1-6; 8 nucleotides agree with TRBD1. The sequencing sample was made of sorted CD4+, CD8+, or CD8+CD57+ T cells (not recorded which) from PBMCs. CDR3 amino acids: CASSQGHRGINSPLHF. CDR3 nucleotides: TGTGCCAGCAGCCAAGGTCACAGGGGGATTAATTCACCCCTCCACTTT.